This T cell receptor beta chain appears in the sequencing data of a study of T-cell reconstitution after alpha-beta-depleted transplantation in children. This clonotype was seen more than once but under ten times. Per the germline V gene, CDR1 is DFQATT and CDR2 is SNEGSKA (reference sequence). This CDR3 is 13 amino acids long. V gave up 3 bases and J gave up 3 bases, with 9 bases separating them. Preparing the TCRbeta library involved the use of unique molecular identifiers. TCRdb passed the PCR reads through MiXCR, listing each CDR3 protein once. The sample gives 350,000 to 450,000 distinct CDR3 sequences, 20% of which show up once; around 4% is in the top ten.

The genes are TRBV20-1 and TRBJ1-5; TRBD1 might be the D (5 bases). The specimen was PBMCs from the stem cell graft donor, collected from the stem cell graft. This receptor was taken from a human donor who donated a stem cell graft to a child with acute myeloid leukemia. CDR3 DNA: TGCAGTGCTAGTGTGGACAACAATCAGCCCCAGCATTTT. Translated, it gives CSASVDNNQPQHF.